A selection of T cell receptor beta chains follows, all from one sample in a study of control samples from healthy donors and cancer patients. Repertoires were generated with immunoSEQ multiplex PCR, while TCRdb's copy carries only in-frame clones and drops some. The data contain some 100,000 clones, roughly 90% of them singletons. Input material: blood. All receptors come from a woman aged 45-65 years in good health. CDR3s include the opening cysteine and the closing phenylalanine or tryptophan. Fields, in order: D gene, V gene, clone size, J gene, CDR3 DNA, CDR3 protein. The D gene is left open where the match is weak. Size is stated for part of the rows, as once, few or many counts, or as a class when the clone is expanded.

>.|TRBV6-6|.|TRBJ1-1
TGTGCCAGCAGTTATACCGGGACACCGAACACTGAAGCTTTCTTT
CASSYTGTPNTEAFF
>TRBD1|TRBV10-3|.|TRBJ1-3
TGTGCCATCAGTGGGGACAGGGATAAGTCTGGAAACACCATATATTTT
CAISGDRDKSGNTIYF
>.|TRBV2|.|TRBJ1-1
TGTGCCATCCCGGGGGGCCCGGCGGAAGCTTTCTTT
CAIPGGPAEAFF
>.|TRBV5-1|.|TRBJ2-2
TGCGCCAGCAGCTTTGAACCGAGCGAACAAATCGGGGAGCTGTTTTTT
CASSFEPSEQIGELFF
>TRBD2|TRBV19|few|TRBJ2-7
TGTGCCAGTAGTATTCAGAGCGGGGGAAGACACGAGCAGTACTTC
CASSIQSGGRHEQYF
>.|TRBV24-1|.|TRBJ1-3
TGTGCCACCAGTGAGCGCGGAAACACCATATATTTT
CATSERGNTIYF
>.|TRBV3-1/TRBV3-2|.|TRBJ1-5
TGTGCCAGCAGCCAAGAAGGGGGTCAGCCCCAGCATTTT
CASSQEGGQPQHF
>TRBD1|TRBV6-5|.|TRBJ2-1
TGTGCCAGCAGTCCCCCTGGGACAGGGAACAATGAGCAGTTCTTC
CASSPPGTGNNEQFF
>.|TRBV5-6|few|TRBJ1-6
TGTGCCAGCAGCGACCGGGACCTAAATTCACCCCTCCACTTT
CASSDRDLNSPLHF
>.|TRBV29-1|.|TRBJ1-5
TGCAGCGTTGCCCGCGGCCAGCATCAGCCCCAGCATTTT
CSVARGQHQPQHF
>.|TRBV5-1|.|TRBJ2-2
TGCGCCAGCAGCATATTGAACACCGGGGAGCTGTTTTTT
CASSILNTGELFF
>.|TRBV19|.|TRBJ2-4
TGTGCCAGTAGTATACGCTGGATTCGCGAAACCAAAAACATTCAGTACTTC
CASSIRWIRETKNIQYF
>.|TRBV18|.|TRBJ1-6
TGTGCCAGCTCCTTTGCGGAGAATAATTCACCCCTCCACTTT
CASSFAENNSPLHF
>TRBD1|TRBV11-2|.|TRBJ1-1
TGTGCCAGCAGCTACTTACAGGGGTTCAACACTGAAGCTTTCTTT
CASSYLQGFNTEAFF
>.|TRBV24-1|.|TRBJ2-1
TGTGCCACCAGTGAGGCGACGTTCCCGGGCGGTGAGCAGTTCTTC
CATSEATFPGGEQFF
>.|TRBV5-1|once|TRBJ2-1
TGCGCCAGCAGCTTCAGGGGGGTTTCCTACAATGAGCAGTTCTTC
CASSFRGVSYNEQFF
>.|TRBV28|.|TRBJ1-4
TGTGCCAGCAGTTCAAGGAGGCGGGAAAAACTGTTTTTT
CASSSRRREKLFF
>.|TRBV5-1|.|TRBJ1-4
TGCGCCAGCAGCTTGGACCAGACTAATGAAAAACTGTTTTTT
CASSLDQTNEKLFF
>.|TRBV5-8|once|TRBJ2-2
TGTGCCAGCAGCTTGCGTTCCCACGAGGGTAGGAACACCGGGGAGCTGTTTTTT
CASSLRSHEGRNTGELFF
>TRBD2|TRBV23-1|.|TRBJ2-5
TGCGCCAGCAGACCAAACCTCCCGGGGGGTAAGAAGACCCAGTACTTC
CASRPNLPGGKKTQYF
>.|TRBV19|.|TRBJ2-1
TGTGCCAGTAGCGTCGGGGCGAGTGAGCAGTTCTTC
CASSVGASEQFF
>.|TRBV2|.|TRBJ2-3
TGTGCCAGCAGTGAAGTTTCGCAGTATTTT
CASSEVSQYF
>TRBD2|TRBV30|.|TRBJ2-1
TGTGCCGGCGCGGGACTAGCGGGGGGACCGACCGATGAGCAGTTCTTC
CAGAGLAGGPTDEQFF
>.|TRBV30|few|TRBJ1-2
TGTGCCTGGAGTCACGGGAACTATGGCTACACCTTC
CAWSHGNYGYTF
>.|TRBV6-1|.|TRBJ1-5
TGTGCCAGCAGTGAACGGGACAACAATCAGCCCCAGCATTTT
CASSERDNNQPQHF
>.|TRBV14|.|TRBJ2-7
TGTGCCAGCAGCCAAGGGTGGCAGAGCTCCTACGAGCAGTACTTC
CASSQGWQSSYEQYF
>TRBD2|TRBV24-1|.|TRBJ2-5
TGTGCCACCAGTGTAGGACTAGCGGGAGCCCAAGAGACCCAGTACTTC
CATSVGLAGAQETQYF
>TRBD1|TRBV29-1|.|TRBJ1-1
TGCAGCGTTGTATGGGACAGGGGGCGGGACACTGAAGCTTTCTTT
CSVVWDRGRDTEAFF
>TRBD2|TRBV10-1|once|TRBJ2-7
TGCGCCAGCAGTTTCGGGGGGGCCGCCGAGCAGTACTTC
CASSFGGAAEQYF